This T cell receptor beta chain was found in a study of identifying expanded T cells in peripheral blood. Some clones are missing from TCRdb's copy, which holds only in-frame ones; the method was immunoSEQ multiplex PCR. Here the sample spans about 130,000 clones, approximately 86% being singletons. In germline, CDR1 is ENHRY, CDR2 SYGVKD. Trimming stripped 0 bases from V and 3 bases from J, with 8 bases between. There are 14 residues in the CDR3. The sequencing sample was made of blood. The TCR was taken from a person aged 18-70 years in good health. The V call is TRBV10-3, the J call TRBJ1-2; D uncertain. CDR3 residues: CAISESAGDYGYTF. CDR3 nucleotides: TGTGCCATCAGTGAGTCGGCAGGCGACTATGGCTACACCTTC.